This T cell receptor (beta chain) appears in the sequencing data of a study of cytomegalovirus exposure and HLA in healthy donors. For this clone: What it binds is not known.

Findings and limits, study-wide: In a later analysis, DRB1 alleles had the most associated TCRs; HLA-C alleles the fewest.

Looked up from germline, CDR1 is SGHVS and CDR2 is FQNEAQ. The ends were cut back, 3 bases at V and 1 base at J, with 12 bases in the middle. The CDR3 length is 15 residues. Primers for the PCR totalled 60 Vbeta and 13 Jbeta. The repertoire was sequenced with immunoSEQ multiplex PCR; TCRdb's copy has only in-frame clones and lacks some. Of about 130,000 clones detected, 60% to 80% appear once; the ten largest clones hold about 2.4%. The receptor comes from a woman in her sixties in good health and CMV-seropositive. Material for sequencing was PBMCs. The rearrangement uses TRBV7-8 and TRBJ1-1; D remains ambiguous. The CDR3 spells CASSFLSTGNTEAFF. The CDR3 nucleotides read TGTGCCAGCAGCTTCCTTTCGACTGGGAACACTGAAGCTTTCTTT.